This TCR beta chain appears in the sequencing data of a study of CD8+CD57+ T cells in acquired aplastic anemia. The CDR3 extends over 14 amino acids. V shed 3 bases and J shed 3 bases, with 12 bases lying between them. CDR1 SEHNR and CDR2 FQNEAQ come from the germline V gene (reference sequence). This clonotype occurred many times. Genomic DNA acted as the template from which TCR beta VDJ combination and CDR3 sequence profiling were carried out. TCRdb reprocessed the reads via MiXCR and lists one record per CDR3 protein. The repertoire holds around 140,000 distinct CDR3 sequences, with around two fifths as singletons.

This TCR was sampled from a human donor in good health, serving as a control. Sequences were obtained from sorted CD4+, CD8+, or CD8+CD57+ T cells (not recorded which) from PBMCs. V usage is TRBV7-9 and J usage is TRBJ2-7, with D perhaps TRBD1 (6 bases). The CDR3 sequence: CASSFAGELYEQYF. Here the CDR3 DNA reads TGTGCCAGCAGCTTCGCAGGGGAACTCTACGAGCAGTACTTC. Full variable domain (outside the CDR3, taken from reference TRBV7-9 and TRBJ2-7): DTGVSQNPRHKITKRGQNVTFRCDPISEHNRLYWYRQTLGQGPEFLTYFQNEAQLEKSRLLSDRFSAERPKGSFSTLEIQRTEQGDSAMYLCASSFAGELYEQYFGPGTRLTVT.